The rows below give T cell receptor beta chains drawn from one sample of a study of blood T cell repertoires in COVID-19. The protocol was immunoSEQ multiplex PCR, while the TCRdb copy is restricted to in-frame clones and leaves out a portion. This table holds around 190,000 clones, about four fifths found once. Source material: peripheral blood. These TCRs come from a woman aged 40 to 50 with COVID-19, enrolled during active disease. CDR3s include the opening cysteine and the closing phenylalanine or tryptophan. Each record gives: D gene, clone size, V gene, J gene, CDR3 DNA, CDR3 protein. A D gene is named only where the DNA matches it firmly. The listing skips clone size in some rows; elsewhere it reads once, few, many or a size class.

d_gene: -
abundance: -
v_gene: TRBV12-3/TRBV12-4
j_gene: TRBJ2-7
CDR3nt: TGTGCCAGCAGTCACGACAGGAACAGGGAGCAGTACTTC
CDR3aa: CASSHDRNREQYF

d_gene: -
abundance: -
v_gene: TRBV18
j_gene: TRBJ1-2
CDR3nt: TGTGCCAGCTCCCCGGAGGGTAACTATGGCTACACCTTC
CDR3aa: CASSPEGNYGYTF

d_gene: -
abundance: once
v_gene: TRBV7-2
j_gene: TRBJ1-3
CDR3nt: TGTGCCAGCAGCTTAGGGGGCAGCTCTGGAAACACCATATATTTT
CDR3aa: CASSLGGSSGNTIYF

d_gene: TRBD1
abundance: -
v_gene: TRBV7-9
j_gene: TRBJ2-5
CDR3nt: TGTGCCAGCAGCTTGGCCACAGGGGTGGAGACCCAGTACTTC
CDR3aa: CASSLATGVETQYF

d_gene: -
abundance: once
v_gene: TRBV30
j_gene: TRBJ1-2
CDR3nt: TGTGCCTGGAGTAGACAGTATGGCTACACCTTC
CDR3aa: CAWSRQYGYTF

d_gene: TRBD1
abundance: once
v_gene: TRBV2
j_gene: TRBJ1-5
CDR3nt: TGTGCCAGCCGCCGGGACAGGCGACTAACCAATCAGCCCCAGCATTTT
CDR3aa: CASRRDRRLTNQPQHF

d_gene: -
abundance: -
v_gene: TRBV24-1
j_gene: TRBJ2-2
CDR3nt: TGTGCCACCAGTGATTCCCGGGACAACGCGAACACCGGGGAGCTGTTTTTT
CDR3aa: CATSDSRDNANTGELFF

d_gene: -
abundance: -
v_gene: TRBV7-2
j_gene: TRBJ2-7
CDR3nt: TGTGCCAGCAGCCCCCGGACCGTTGCGGGGAGAGAGCAGTACTTC
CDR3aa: CASSPRTVAGREQYF

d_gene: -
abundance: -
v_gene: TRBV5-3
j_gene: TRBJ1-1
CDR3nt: TGTGCCAGAAGCCGTGGAGGGGCTATGAACACTGAAGCTTTCTTT
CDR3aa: CARSRGGAMNTEAFF

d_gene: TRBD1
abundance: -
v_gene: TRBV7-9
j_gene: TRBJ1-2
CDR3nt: TGTGCCAGCAGCCGGACAGGCCCAAACTATGGCTACACCTTC
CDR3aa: CASSRTGPNYGYTF

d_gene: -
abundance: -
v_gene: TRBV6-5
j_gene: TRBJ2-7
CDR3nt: TGTGCCAGCAGTTACTCTCGTCAGGGGCCCTTGAACGAGCAGTACTTC
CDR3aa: CASSYSRQGPLNEQYF

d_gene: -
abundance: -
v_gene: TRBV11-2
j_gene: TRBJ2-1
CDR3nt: TGTGCCAGCAGCTTAGCTTTCGGGTTTTCCCCGCTAGGCAATGAGCAGTTCTTC
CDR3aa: CASSLAFGFSPLGNEQFF

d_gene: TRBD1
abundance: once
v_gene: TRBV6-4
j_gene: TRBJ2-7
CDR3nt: TGTGCCAGCAGTGACCCGACAGGGCTCTATTACTACGAGCAGTACTTC
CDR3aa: CASSDPTGLYYYEQYF

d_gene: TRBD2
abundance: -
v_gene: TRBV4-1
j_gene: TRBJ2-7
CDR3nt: TGCGCCAGCAGCCACACACTAGCGGGAAAATCCGAGCAGTACTTC
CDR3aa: CASSHTLAGKSEQYF

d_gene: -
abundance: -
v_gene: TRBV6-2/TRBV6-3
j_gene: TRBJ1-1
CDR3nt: TGTGCCAGCAGTTATTCCGGGTCGAAAGCTTTCTTT
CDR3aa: CASSYSGSKAFF